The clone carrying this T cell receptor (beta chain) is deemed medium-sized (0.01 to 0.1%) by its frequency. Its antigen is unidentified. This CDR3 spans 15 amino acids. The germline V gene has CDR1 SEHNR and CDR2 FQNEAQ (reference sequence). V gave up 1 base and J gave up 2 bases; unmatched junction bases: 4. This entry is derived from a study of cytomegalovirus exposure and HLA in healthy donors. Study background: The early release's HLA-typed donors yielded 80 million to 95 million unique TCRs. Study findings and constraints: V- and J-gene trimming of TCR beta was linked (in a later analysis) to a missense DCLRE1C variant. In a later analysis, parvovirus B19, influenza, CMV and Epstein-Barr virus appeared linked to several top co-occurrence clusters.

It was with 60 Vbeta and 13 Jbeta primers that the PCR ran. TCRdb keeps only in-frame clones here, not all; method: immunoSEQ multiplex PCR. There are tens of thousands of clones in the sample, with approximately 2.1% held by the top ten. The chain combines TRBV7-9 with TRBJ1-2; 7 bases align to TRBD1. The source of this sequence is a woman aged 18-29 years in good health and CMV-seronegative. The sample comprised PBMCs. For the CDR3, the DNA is TGTGCCAGCAGCTTAGAGTCCAGGGGGAACTATGGCTACACCTTC. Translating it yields CASSLESRGNYGYTF.